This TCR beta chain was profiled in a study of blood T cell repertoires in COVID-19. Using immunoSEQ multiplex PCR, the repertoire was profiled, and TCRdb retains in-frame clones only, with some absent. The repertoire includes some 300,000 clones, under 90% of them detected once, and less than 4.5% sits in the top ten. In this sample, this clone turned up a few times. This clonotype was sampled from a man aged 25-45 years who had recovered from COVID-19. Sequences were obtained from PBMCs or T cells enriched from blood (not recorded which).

The DNA for the CDR3 is TGTGCCAGTAGTTTACAGGGAACGAGAGATACGCAGTATTTT. Translation: CASSLQGTRDTQYF. J is TRBJ2-3 and V is TRBV19; TRBD1 is a possible D gene (6 bases). The CDR3 spans 14 residues. The V and J ends lost 5 bases and 5 bases respectively, with 14 bases between them. Germline CDR1 reads LNHDA; CDR2 reads SQIVND (reference sequence).